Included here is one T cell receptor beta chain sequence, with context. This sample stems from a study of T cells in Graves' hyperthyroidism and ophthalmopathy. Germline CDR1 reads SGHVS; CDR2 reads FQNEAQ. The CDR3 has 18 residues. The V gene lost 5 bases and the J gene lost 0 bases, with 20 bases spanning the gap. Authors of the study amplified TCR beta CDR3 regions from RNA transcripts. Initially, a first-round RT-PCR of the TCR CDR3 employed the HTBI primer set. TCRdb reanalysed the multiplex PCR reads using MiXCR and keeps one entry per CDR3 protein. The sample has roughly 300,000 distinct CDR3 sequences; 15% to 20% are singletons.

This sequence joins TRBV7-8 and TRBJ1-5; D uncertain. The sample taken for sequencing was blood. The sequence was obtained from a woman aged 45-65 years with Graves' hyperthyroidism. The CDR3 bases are TGTGCCAGCAGCCCTACCAGATTCGGGGTTTATAGCAATCAGCCCCAGCATTTT. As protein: CASSPTRFGVYSNQPQHF.